The 26 T cell receptor beta chains reported below all come from one sample, sequenced in a study of T-cell memory formation after mild COVID-19. TCRdb ran MiXCR on the 5' RACE reads and lists one entry per CDR3 protein. The sample lists 560,000 or so distinct CDR3 sequences, 15% to 20% seen once, with about 8.6% in the top ten. The sample was PBMCs or a T cell subset sorted from them (not recorded which). All receptors come from an adult woman who had mild COVID-19 (a few samples of this study predate the infection). Cell type and time point are not known.

The rearrangement joins TRBV24-1 to TRBJ2-6, with a tentative D call TRBD1 (6 bases). CDR3 length equals 17 residues. Trimming left V 4 bases short and J 4 bases short, with 16 bases between. Germline CDR1 is KGHDR and CDR2 is SFDVKD. The CDR3 here is CATSDLLKGDGANVLTF. For the CDR3, the DNA is TGTGCCACCAGTGACCTCCTCAAGGGGGACGGGGCCAACGTCCTGACTTTC.

There are a few counts of this clonotype. The chain carries TRBV7-2 and TRBJ1-2, with 9 bases aligning to TRBD1. V gave up 5 bases and J gave up 3 bases; unmatched junction bases: 7. Germline-derived CDR1 and CDR2 are SGHTA and FQGNSA. The CDR3 spans 15 residues. The CDR3 bases are TGTGCCAGCAGCCCGGACAGGGGAACGGACTATGGCTACACCTTC. Translating gives CASSPDRGTDYGYTF. Supplemented by reference TRBV7-2 and TRBJ1-2, the full variable domain reads GAGVSQSPSNKVTEKGKDVELRCDPISGHTALYWYRQSLGQGLEFLIYFQGNSAPDKSGLPSDRFSAERTGGSVSTLTIQRTQQEDSAVYLCASSPDRGTDYGYTFGSGTRLTVV.

V gene TRBV12-3 or TRBV12-4 combines with J gene TRBJ1-6; D is uncertain. V was cut by 10 bases and J by 6 bases, with 16 bases left in between. This CDR3 is 14 amino acids long. CDR3 nucleotides: TGTGCCACCACCCTTGGAGGGAGTAATTCACCCCTCCACTTT. Its protein is CATTLGGSNSPLHF.

This clonotype was recorded a few times. This chain connects TRBV7-9 to TRBJ2-1, with D maybe TRBD2 (6 bases). CDR3 length: 12 amino acids. V lost 5 bases and J 6 bases, leaving 8 bases between the germline ends. Looked up from germline, CDR1 is SEHNR and CDR2 is FQNEAQ (reference sequence). CDR3 in DNA: TGTGCCAGCAGCCGGGAGAGCAATGAGCAGTTCTTC. It codes for CASSRESNEQFF.

This rearrangement joins TRBV20-1 to TRBJ1-3; no definite D call. Germline lookup yields CDR1 DFQATT and CDR2 SNEGSKA (reference sequence). This CDR3 has 15 residues. V lost 3 bases and J lost 7, with 19 bases in between. CDR3 nucleotide sequence: TGCAGTGCTAGTAGCCCGACTAGAATGGGGAACACCATATATTTT. This sequence encodes CSASSPTRMGNTIYF.

The rearrangement links TRBV14 to TRBJ1-4; TRBD1 matches at 7 bases. The CDR3 runs 15 residues. The V gene end was trimmed by 11 bases and the J gene end by 7 bases; junction bases not matched to a gene: 16. CDR1 is SGHDN and CDR2 is FVKESK in the germline V gene. DNA of the CDR3: TGTGCCTCATGCCTCCCAGGGGGTTATTGTGAAAAACTGTTTTTT. Protein sequence: CASCLPGGYCEKLFF.

Concerning this clonotype: Here the CDR3 omits its conserved ending phenylalanine or tryptophan, so a read error is the likely source. The V gene is TRBV19, the J gene TRBJ1-2; 8 bases agree with TRBD1. Germline V lookup: CDR1 LNHDA, CDR2 SQIVND (reference sequence). The CDR3 spans 14 residues. V shed 5 bases and J 4 bases; nucleotides not matched to a gene: 6. CDR3: CASSVGQGFYGYTI. The CDR3 DNA sequence: TGTGCCAGTAGTGTCGGACAGGGCTTCTATGGCTACACCATC.

This clonotype has more than one count but fewer than ten. The rearrangement joins TRBV7-8 to TRBJ2-7, with 7 bases lining up with TRBD2. V trimming: 4 bases; J trimming: 0 bases; junction bases outside the gene matches: 6. This CDR3 is 15 amino acids long. Per germline, CDR1 SGHVS and CDR2 FQNEAQ. The CDR3 DNA is TGTGCCAGCAGCTCCCGCGGGACTAACTCCTACGAGCAGTACTTC. Amino acid sequence: CASSSRGTNSYEQYF. The entire variable domain, with the rest obtained from reference TRBV7-8 and TRBJ2-7, is as follows: GAGVSQSPRYKVAKRGQDVALRCDPISGHVSLFWYQQALGQGPEFLTYFQNEAQLDKSGLPSDRFFAERPEGSVSTLKIQRTQQEDSAVYLCASSSRGTNSYEQYFGPGTRLTVT.

The table lists this clonotype with many counts. One end of the junction varies from germline; a read error may be responsible. The chain is built from TRBV5-1 and TRBJ2-3; D is ambiguous. The CDR3 totals 12 residues. Germline V lookup: CDR1 SGHRS, CDR2 YFSETQ. Written as DNA, the CDR3 is TGTGCCAGCTCGGCCAGCACAGATACGCAGTATTTT. This encodes CASSASTDTQYF.

This chain connects TRBV12-3 or TRBV12-4 to TRBJ2-1; maybe TRBD2 (6 bases). The CDR3 length is 15 residues. V shed 6 bases and J shed 7 bases, with 19 bases lying between them. In nucleotides, the CDR3 is TGTGCCAGCAGCCACACCAGCGGAGGGGTGAATGAGCAGTTCTTC. The encoded protein is CASSHTSGGVNEQFF.

The chain carries TRBV3-1 and TRBJ1-2; D is perhaps TRBD1 (5 bases). The V end lost 0 bases, the J end lost 6 bases, and 17 bases lay between the germline ends. The CDR3 length is 16 residues. Germline CDR1 and CDR2: LGHDT and YNNKEL (reference sequence). The CDR3 DNA sequence: TGTGCCAGCAGCCAAGATATCTACCAGGGATCCCATGGCTACACCTTC. Its protein is CASSQDIYQGSHGYTF.

This clonotype was counted only a few times. The rearrangement joins TRBV6-5 to TRBJ1-4, with D possibly matching TRBD1 (5 bases). This CDR3 contains 14 residues. V dropped 7 bases and J dropped 4 bases, with 13 bases sitting between them. Germline V gene data show CDR1 as MNHEY and CDR2 as SVGAGI. This CDR3 reads CASTQGMGNEKLFF. DNA of the CDR3: TGTGCCAGCACCCAGGGTATGGGTAATGAAAAACTGTTTTTT.

DNA for the CDR3: TGCAGTGCTAGTTCGGGGGGGCAAATCGGCGGCACAGATACGCAGTATTTT. Protein sequence: CSASSGGQIGGTDTQYF. V and J are TRBV20-1 and TRBJ2-3; 8 bases line up with TRBD2. V gave up 3 bases and J gave up 1 base; unmatched junction bases: 12. The germline CDR1 and CDR2 sequences are DFQATT and SNEGSKA (reference sequence). The CDR3 consists of 17 residues.

This chain connects TRBV27 to TRBJ2-4, with D possibly being TRBD1 (5 bases). The CDR3 sequence is 16 residues long. V lost 3 bases, J lost 1 base, and 13 bases lay in between. CDR1 is MNHEY and CDR2 is SMNVEV in the germline V gene (reference sequence). Here the CDR3 reads CASSFSGAPAKNIQYF. The CDR3 nucleotides read TGTGCCAGCAGTTTTTCTGGGGCCCCGGCCAAAAACATTCAGTACTTC.

On this clonotype itself: Possible read error: a much larger clone is one base away. This chain links TRBV5-1 with TRBJ1-1; no reliable D call. This CDR3 contains 13 residues. CDR1 SGHRS and CDR2 YFSETQ come from the germline V gene. Between the trimmed V and J ends, which lost 0 bases and 1 base, there was a span of 4 bases. This CDR3 is CASSLEPNTEAFF. The CDR3 region has the DNA TGCGCCAGCAGCTTGGAGCCGAACACTGAAGCTTTCTTT.

This clonotype was seen a handful of times. This rearrangement joins TRBV12-3 or TRBV12-4 to TRBJ2-7; 9 nucleotides line up with TRBD2. This CDR3 spans 17 amino acids. The junction had 12 bases not matched to a gene; V was cut back by 6 bases and J by 0 bases. The CDR3 region is CASSPTGLAGSSYEQYF. The CDR3 coding sequence is TGTGCCAGCAGCCCTACCGGGCTAGCGGGAAGCTCCTACGAGCAGTACTTC.

The chain recombines TRBV3-1 with TRBJ1-2; D gene ambiguous. The V and J ends lost 6 bases and 3 bases respectively, with 11 bases between them. The CDR3 runs to 13 residues. Per germline, CDR1 LGHDT and CDR2 YNNKEL (reference sequence). DNA of the CDR3: TGTGCCAGCAGTCCCGACACAGACTATGGCTACACCTTC. Amino acids: CASSPDTDYGYTF. The full variable domain, with the rest looked up from reference TRBV3-1 and TRBJ1-2, is DTAVSQTPKYLVTQMGNDKSIKCEQNLGHDTMYWYKQDSKKFLKIMFSYNNKELIINETVPNRFSPKSPDKAHLNLHINSLELGDSAVYFCASSPDTDYGYTFGSGTRLTVV.

This clonotype was counted at least ten times. This chain links TRBV30 with TRBJ2-7; D perhaps matches TRBD2 (5 bases). Deletions cut 2 bases from V and 3 bases from J, with 14 bases between. Germline V CDR1 and CDR2: GTSNPN, SVGIG (reference sequence). The CDR3 extends over 14 amino acids. CDR3 in amino acids: CAWSFTPRGYEQYF. CDR3 DNA: TGTGCCTGGAGTTTCACTCCCCGGGGCTACGAGCAGTACTTC. The complete variable domain, with remaining parts taken from reference TRBV30 and TRBJ2-7, reads SQTIHQWPATLVQPVGSPLSLECTVEGTSNPNLYWYRQAAGRGLQLLFYSVGIGQISSEVPQNLSASRPQDRQFILSSKKLLLSDSGFYLCAWSFTPRGYEQYFGPGTRLTVT.

For the CDR3, the DNA is TGTGCCAGCAGTTACGAGATCGCTGTAACCAGTTCGGGTGGCTACACCTTC. Translated: CASSYEIAVTSSGGYTF. The chain joins TRBV6-5 to TRBJ1-2; D unresolved. This CDR3 is built from 17 residues. The ends were cut back, 2 bases at V and 7 bases at J, with 23 bases in the middle. Per the germline V gene, CDR1 is MNHEY and CDR2 is SVGAGI.

This clonotype was found many times. The rearrangement links TRBV29-1 to TRBJ1-2, with D possibly being TRBD1 (5 bases). The CDR3 runs 13 residues. Germline V gives CDR1 SQVTM, CDR2 ANQGSEA. The V end was cut by 6 bases, the J end by 2 bases, with 13 bases between. The CDR3 protein is CSVLGGENYGYTF. Here the CDR3 DNA reads TGCAGCGTACTAGGAGGGGAGAACTATGGCTACACCTTC.

This clonotype came up a few times. The J gene is TRBJ2-7, the V gene TRBV29-1, with D perhaps TRBD1 (5 bases). Trimming removed 3 bases at V and 0 bases at J, with 18 bases between. Per the germline V gene, CDR1 is SQVTM and CDR2 is ANQGSEA. This CDR3 comprises 16 residues. The CDR3 nucleotides are TGCAGCGTTGAGTCCCTAGGGGCAACAGACTCCTACGAGCAGTACTTC. This encodes CSVESLGATDSYEQYF.

This clonotype was detected only a few times. The J gene is TRBJ2-7, the V gene TRBV6-2 or TRBV6-3; weak D call: TRBD1 (5 bases). CDR1 and CDR2 from the germline V gene are MNHEY and SVGEGT. The V end was cut by 2 bases, the J end by 7 bases, with 15 bases between. There are 14 residues in the CDR3. The DNA for the CDR3 is TGTGCCAGCAGTTACGGGGCCACGTCGCGTGAGCAGTACTTC. Its protein is CASSYGATSREQYF.

In its sample, this clonotype was seen many times. The V and J genes are TRBV5-1 and TRBJ2-3; D unresolved. Between the trimmed V and J ends, which lost 0 bases and 1 base, there was a span of 9 bases. The CDR3 length is 15 residues. Germline CDR1 SGHRS, CDR2 YFSETQ. The DNA for the CDR3 is TGCGCCAGCAGCTTGGGGGCAGGTCGCACAGATACGCAGTATTTT. This gives the protein CASSLGAGRTDTQYF.

The chain is built from TRBV19 and TRBJ1-2, with D hard to call. The CDR3 loop spans 14 amino acids. Trimming cost V 9 bases and J 2 bases, with 16 bases left between them. Germline-derived CDR1 and CDR2 are LNHDA and SQIVND (reference sequence). The CDR3 DNA reads as TGTGCCAGCCGACCGGTCACGGCCAACTATGGCTACACCTTC. Translation gives CASRPVTANYGYTF.

The chain is built from TRBV19 and TRBJ1-5; D ambiguous. The CDR3 length is 12 residues. V was cut by 7 bases and J by 6 bases, with 10 bases left in between. Germline V CDR1 and CDR2: LNHDA, SQIVND (reference sequence). CDR3 nucleotides: TGTGCCAGTACCCTACAAGGTCAGCCCCAGCATTTT. As protein: CASTLQGQPQHF.

The table lists this clonotype with many counts. This sequence joins TRBV5-1 and TRBJ2-6; D uncertain. Trimming removed 4 bases at V and 0 bases at J, with 11 bases between. Germline CDR1 SGHRS, CDR2 YFSETQ. The CDR3 has 16 residues. The CDR3 reads CASSVPQSSGANVLTF. DNA for the CDR3: TGCGCCAGCAGCGTCCCCCAGAGCTCTGGGGCCAACGTCCTGACTTTC.